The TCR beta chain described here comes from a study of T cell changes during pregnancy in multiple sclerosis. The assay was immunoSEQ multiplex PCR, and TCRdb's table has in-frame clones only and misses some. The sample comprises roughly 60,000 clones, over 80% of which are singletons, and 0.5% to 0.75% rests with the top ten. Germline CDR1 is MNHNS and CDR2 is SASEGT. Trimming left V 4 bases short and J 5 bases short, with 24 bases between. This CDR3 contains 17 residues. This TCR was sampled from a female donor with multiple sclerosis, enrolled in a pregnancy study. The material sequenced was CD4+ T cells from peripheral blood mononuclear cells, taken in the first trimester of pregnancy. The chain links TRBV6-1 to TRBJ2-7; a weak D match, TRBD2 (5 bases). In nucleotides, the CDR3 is TGTGCCAGCAGTGCCCTTACTAGTGTTTTCGCTGCGAACGAGCAGTACTTC. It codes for CASSALTSVFAANEQYF.